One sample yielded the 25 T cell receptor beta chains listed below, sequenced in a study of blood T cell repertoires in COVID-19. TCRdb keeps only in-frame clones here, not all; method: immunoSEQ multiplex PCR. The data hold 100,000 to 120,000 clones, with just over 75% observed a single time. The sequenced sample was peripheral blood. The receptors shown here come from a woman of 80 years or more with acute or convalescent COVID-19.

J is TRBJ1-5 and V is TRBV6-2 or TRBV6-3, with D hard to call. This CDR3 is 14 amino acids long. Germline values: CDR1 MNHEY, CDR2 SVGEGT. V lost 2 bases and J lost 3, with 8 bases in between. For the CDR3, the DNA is TGTGCCAGCAGTTACACCCAGGTCAATCAGCCCCAGCATTTT. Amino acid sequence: CASSYTQVNQPQHF.

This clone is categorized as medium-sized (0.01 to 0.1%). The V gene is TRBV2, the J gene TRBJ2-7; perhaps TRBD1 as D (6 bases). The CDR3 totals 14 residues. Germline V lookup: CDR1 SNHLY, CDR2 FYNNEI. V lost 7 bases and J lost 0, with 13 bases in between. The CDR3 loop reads CASTVDRSSYEQYF. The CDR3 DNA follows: TGTGCCAGCACTGTAGACAGGAGCTCCTACGAGCAGTACTTC.

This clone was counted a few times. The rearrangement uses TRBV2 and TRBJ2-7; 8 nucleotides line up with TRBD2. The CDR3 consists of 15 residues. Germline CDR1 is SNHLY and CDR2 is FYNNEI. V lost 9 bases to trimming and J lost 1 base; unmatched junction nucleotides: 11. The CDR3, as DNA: TGTGCCAGTCGCCTCGGGACTAGAGTTTCCTACGAGCAGTACTTC. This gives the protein CASRLGTRVSYEQYF. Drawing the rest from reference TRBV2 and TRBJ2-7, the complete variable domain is EPEVTQTPSHQVTQMGQEVILRCVPISNHLYFYWYRQILGQKVEFLVSFYNNEISEKSEIFDDQFSVERPDGSNFTLKIRSTKLEDSAMYFCASRLGTRVSYEQYFGPGTRLTVT.

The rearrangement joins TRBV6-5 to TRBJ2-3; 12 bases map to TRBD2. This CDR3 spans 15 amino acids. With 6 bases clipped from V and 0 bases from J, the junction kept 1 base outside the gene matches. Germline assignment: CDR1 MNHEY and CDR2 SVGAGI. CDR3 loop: CASSGLAGSTDTQYF. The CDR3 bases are TGTGCCAGCAGCGGACTAGCGGGGAGCACAGATACGCAGTATTTT.

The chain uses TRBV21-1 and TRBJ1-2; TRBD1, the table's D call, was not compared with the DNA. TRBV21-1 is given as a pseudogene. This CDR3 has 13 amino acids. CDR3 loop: CASSKVGTDGYTF. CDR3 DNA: TGTGCCAGCAGCAAAGTGGGGACAGATGGCTACACCTTC.

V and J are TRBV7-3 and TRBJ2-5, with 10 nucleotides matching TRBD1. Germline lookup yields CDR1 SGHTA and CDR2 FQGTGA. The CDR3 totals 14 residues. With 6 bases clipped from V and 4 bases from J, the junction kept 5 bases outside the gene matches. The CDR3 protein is CASSRTGGSETQYF. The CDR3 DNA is TGTGCCAGCAGTCGGACAGGGGGATCAGAGACCCAGTACTTC.

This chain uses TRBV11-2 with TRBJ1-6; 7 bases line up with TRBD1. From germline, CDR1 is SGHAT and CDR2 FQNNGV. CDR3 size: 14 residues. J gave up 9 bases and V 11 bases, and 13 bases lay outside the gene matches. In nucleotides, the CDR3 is TGTGCCTCGGGCCGTTGGAACAGGGGTTCACCCCTCCACTTT. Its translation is CASGRWNRGSPLHF.

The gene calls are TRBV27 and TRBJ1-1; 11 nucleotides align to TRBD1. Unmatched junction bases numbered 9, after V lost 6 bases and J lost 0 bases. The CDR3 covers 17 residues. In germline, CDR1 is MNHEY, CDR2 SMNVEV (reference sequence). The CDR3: CASRQGTGGNMNTEAFF. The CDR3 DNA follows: TGTGCCAGCAGACAAGGGACAGGGGGAAACATGAACACTGAAGCTTTCTTT.

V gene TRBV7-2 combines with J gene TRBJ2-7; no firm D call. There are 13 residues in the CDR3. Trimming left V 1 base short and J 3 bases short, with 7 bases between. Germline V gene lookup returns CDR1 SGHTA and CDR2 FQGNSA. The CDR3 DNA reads TGTGCCAGCAGCTTAGTAGTGCTCTACGAGCAGTACTTC. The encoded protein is CASSLVVLYEQYF.

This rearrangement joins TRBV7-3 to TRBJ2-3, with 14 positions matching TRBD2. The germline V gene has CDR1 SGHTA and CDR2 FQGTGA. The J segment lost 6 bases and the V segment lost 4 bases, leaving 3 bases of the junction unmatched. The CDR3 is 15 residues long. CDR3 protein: CASSSTSGGADTQYF. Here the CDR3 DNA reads TGTGCCAGCAGCTCGACTAGCGGGGGGGCGGATACGCAGTATTTT.

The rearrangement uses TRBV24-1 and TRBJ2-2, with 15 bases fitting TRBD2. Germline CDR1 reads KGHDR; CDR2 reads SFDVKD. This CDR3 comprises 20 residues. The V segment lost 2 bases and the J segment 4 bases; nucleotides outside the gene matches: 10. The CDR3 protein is CATSDSGGLAGGRGTGELFF. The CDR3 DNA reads TGTGCCACCAGTGATTCAGGGGGACTAGCGGGAGGCCGCGGCACCGGGGAGCTGTTTTTT.

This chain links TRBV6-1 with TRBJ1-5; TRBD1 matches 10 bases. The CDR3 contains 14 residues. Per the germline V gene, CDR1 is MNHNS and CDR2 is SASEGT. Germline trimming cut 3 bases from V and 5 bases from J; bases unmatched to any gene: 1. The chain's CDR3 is CASSEGQGYQPQHF. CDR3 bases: TGTGCCAGCAGTGAGGGACAGGGGTATCAGCCCCAGCATTTT.

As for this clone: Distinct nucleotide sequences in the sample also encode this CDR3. The CDR3 region is CASSLGRLNTEAFF. The CDR3 coding sequence is TGTGCCAGCAGCTTAGGGCGGCTGAACACTGAAGCTTTCTTT. This sequence joins TRBV13 and TRBJ1-1; D is ambiguous. The V gene lost 0 bases and the J gene lost 0 bases, with 5 bases spanning the gap. This CDR3 is built from 14 residues. The germline gives CDR1 PRHDT, CDR2 FYEKMQ (reference sequence).

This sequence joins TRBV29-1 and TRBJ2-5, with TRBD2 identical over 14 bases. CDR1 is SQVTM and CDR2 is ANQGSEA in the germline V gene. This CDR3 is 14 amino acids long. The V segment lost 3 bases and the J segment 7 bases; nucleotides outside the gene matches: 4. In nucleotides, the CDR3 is TGCAGCGTTGACGGGACTAGCGGGAGAGGGACCCAGTACTTC. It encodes CSVDGTSGRGTQYF.

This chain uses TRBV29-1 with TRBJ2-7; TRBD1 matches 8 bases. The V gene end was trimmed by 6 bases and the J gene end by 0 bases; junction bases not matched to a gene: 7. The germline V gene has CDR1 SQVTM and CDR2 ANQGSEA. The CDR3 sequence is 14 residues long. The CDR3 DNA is TGCAGCGTCCGGATACAGGGGGACTCCTACGAGCAGTACTTC. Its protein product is CSVRIQGDSYEQYF.

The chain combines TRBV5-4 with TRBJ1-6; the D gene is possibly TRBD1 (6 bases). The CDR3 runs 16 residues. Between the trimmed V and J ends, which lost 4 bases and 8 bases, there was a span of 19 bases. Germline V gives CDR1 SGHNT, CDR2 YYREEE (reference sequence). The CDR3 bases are TGTGCCAGCAGCGCAGAGGGGTACAGGGTCCATTCACCCCTCCACTTT. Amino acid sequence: CASSAEGYRVHSPLHF.

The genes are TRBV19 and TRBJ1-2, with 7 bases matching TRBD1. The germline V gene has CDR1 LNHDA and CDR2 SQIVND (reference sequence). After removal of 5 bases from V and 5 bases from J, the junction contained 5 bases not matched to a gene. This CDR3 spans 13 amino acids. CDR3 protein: CASSPQGVYGYTF. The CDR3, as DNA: TGTGCCAGTAGTCCCCAGGGGGTATATGGCTACACCTTC.

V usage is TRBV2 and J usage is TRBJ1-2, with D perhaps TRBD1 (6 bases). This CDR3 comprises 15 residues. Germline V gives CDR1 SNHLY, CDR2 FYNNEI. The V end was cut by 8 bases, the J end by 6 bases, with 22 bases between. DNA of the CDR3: TGTGCCAGCCGGGACACCCTCAGGGTCAAGGATGGCTACACCTTC. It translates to CASRDTLRVKDGYTF. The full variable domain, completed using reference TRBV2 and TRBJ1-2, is EPEVTQTPSHQVTQMGQEVILRCVPISNHLYFYWYRQILGQKVEFLVSFYNNEISEKSEIFDDQFSVERPDGSNFTLKIRSTKLEDSAMYFCASRDTLRVKDGYTFGSGTRLTVV.

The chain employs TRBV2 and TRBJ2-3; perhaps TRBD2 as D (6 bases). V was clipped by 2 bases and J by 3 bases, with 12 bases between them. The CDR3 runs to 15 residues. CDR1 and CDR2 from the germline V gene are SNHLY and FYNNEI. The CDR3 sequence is CASSEMGGGTDTQYF. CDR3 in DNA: TGTGCCAGCAGTGAAATGGGGGGAGGTACAGATACGCAGTATTTT. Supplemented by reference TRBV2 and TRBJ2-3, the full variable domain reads EPEVTQTPSHQVTQMGQEVILRCVPISNHLYFYWYRQILGQKVEFLVSFYNNEISEKSEIFDDQFSVERPDGSNFTLKIRSTKLEDSAMYFCASSEMGGGTDTQYFGPGTRLTVL.

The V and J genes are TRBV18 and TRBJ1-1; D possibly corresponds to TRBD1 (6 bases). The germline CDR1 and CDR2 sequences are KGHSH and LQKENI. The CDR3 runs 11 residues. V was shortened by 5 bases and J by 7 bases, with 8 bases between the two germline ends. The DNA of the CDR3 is TGTGCCAGCTCAACGGACAGTGAAGCTTTCTTT. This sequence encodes CASSTDSEAFF. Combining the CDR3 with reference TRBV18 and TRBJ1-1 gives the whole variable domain NAGVMQNPRHLVRRRGQEARLRCSPMKGHSHVYWYRQLPEEGLKFMVYLQKENIIDESGMPKERFSAEFPKEGPSILRIQQVVRGDSAAYFCASSTDSEAFFGQGTRLTVV.

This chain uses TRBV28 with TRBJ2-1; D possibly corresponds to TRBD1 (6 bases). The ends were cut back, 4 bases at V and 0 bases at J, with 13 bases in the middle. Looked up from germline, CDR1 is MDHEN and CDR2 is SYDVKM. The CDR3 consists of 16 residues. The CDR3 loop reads CASSSQGSGSYNEQFF. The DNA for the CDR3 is TGTGCCAGCAGTTCACAGGGATCTGGCTCCTACAATGAGCAGTTCTTC.

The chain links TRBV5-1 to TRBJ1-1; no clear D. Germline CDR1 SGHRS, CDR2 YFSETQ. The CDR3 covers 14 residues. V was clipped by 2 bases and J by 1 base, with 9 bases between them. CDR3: CASSFTVPNTEAFF. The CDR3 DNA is TGCGCCAGCAGCTTTACGGTCCCGAACACTGAAGCTTTCTTT. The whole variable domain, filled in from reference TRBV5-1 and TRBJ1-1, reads KAGVTQTPRYLIKTRGQQVTLSCSPISGHRSVSWYQQTPGQGLQFLFEYFSETQRNKGNFPGRFSGRQFSNSRSEMNVSTLELGDSALYLCASSFTVPNTEAFFGQGTRLTVV.

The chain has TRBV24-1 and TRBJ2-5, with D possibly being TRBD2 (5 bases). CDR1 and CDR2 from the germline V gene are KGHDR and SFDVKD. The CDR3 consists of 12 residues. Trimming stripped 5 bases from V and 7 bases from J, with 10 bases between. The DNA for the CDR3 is TGTGCCACCAGTGTGGGGAGCGGGACCCAGTACTTC. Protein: CATSVGSGTQYF.

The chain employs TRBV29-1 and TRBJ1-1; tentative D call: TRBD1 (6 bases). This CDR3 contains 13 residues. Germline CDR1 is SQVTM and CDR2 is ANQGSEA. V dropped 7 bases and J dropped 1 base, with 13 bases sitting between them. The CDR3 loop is CSAQTGPNTEAFF. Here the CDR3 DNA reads TGCAGCGCCCAGACAGGCCCGAACACTGAAGCTTTCTTT.

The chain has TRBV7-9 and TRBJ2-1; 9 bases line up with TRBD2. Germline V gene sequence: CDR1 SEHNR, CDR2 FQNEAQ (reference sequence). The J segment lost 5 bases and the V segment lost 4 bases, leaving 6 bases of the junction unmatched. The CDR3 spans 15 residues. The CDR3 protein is CASSSRGGADNEQFF. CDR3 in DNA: TGTGCCAGCAGCTCGCGCGGGGGGGCCGACAATGAGCAGTTCTTC.